Listed here is a single T cell receptor beta chain. The sample is drawn from a study of blood T cell repertoires in COVID-19. Study at large: Sites across the United States, Italy and Spain contributed samples from acute and convalescent COVID-19. PBMCs, B-cell-depleted T cells, or T cells were the source of the cDNA or gDNA that made up the material.

In the original processing: Quantification of nucleated cells was approximated via reference gene primer amplification. Clones were sequenced by immunoSEQ multiplex PCR, and TCRdb holds only the in-frame ones, with some missing. V and J calls and clone size come straight from that table; D and trimming were deduced from the DNA. The top ten hold about 18% of the sample, which has about 160,000 clones, 90% seen once. The origin of this receptor is a man aged 60-69 years with active or convalescent COVID-19. The material sequenced was peripheral blood.

The CDR3 DNA sequence: TGTGCCAGCAGTTATCCAGGGGACGGGGAGACCCAGTACTTC. The encoded protein is CASSYPGDGETQYF. The J gene is TRBJ2-5, the V gene TRBV6-5; D is possibly TRBD1 (6 bases). V was shortened by 3 bases and J by 5 bases, with 13 bases between the two germline ends. The length of the CDR3 is 14 residues. From germline, CDR1 is MNHEY and CDR2 SVGAGI.